These 7 T cell receptor beta chains share one sample of origin, sequenced in a study of blood T cell repertoires in COVID-19 (dated by TCRdb to about 2020). The library was produced with the immunoSEQ multiplex PCR assay. The immuneACCESS repertoire file appears here via TCRdb, limited to in-frame rearrangements. These files lack a portion of the clones; in checked studies, under half of the deficit traces to unresolved V genes, and the cause of the others is not known. Here the sample has some 240,000 clones; 75% to 85% occur a single time. Of the sample, about 1.4% falls within the top ten clones. What was sequenced was peripheral blood. These receptors came from a woman in her thirties or forties who had recovered from COVID-19.

V is TRBV9 and J is TRBJ2-7; D unclear. The CDR3 has 14 amino acids. Per the germline V gene, CDR1 is SGDLS and CDR2 is YYNGEE. The germline V and J ends were trimmed by 0 bases and 6 bases, with 13 bases remaining between them. The CDR3 DNA reads TGTGCCAGCAGCGTAGCTCTTATGACTGCCGAGCAGTACTTC. It is translated as CASSVALMTAEQYF. Complete variable domain (other parts from reference TRBV9 and TRBJ2-7): DSGVTQTPKHLITATGQRVTLRCSPRSGDLSVYWYQQSLDQGLQFLIQYYNGEERAKGNILERFSAQQFPDLHSELNLSSLELGDSALYFCASSVALMTAEQYFGPGTRLTVT.

CDR3 bases: TGTGCCAGCTCACCGCTGTCCAGGGATGAGCAGTTCTTC. This encodes CASSPLSRDEQFF. This chain joins TRBV18 and TRBJ2-1, with D perhaps TRBD1 (5 bases). The germline V gene has CDR1 KGHSH and CDR2 LQKENI. Trimming cost V 3 bases and J 8 bases, with 11 bases left between them. The CDR3 sequence is 13 residues long. Using reference TRBV18 and TRBJ2-1 for the parts outside the CDR3, the full variable domain is NAGVMQNPRHLVRRRGQEARLRCSPMKGHSHVYWYRQLPEEGLKFMVYLQKENIIDESGMPKERFSAEFPKEGPSILRIQQVVRGDSAAYFCASSPLSRDEQFFGPGTRLTVL.

The chain has TRBV3-1 (or the pseudogene TRBV3-2) and TRBJ1-3; possibly TRBD1 for D (5 bases). Trimming left V 7 bases short and J 12 bases short, with 19 bases between. The CDR3 extends over 13 amino acids. Per germline, CDR1 LGHDT and CDR2 YNNKEL (reference sequence). The CDR3 DNA follows: TGTGCCAGCAACGCCGGGGGGGATCGGGGCATATATTTT. Translation: CASNAGGDRGIYF.

J is TRBJ1-5 and V is TRBV6-6, with 9 nucleotides matching TRBD1. In germline, CDR1 is MNHNY, CDR2 SVGAGI (reference sequence). The V gene end was trimmed by 5 bases and the J gene end by 11 bases; junction bases not matched to a gene: 7. The CDR3 has 13 residues. The CDR3, as DNA: TGTGCCAGCAGTCCAAACAGGGGGCAGGCCCAGCATTTT. It translates to CASSPNRGQAQHF.

The chain has TRBV28 and TRBJ1-2, with unresolved D. This CDR3 is 13 amino acids long. Germline V gene data show CDR1 as MDHEN and CDR2 as SYDVKM. V lost 8 bases and J 0 bases, leaving 10 bases between the germline ends. The CDR3 DNA reads as TGTGCCAGCGAGAAAACAGCTAACTATGGCTACACCTTC. Its translation is CASEKTANYGYTF.

The genes are TRBV6-6 and TRBJ1-5; D unclear. V was trimmed by 0 bases and J by 2 bases, leaving 8 bases between them. CDR3 length equals 15 residues. Germline-derived CDR1 and CDR2 are MNHNY and SVGAGI (reference sequence). The CDR3 sequence is CASSYSISGNQPQHF. CDR3 nucleotides: TGTGCCAGCAGTTACTCGATTTCAGGCAATCAGCCCCAGCATTTT.

The chain carries TRBV5-6 and TRBJ2-2; D ambiguous. Germline V gene lookup returns CDR1 SGHDT and CDR2 YYEEEE. Trimming pared 2 bases from V and 2 bases from J, leaving 10 bases between. This CDR3 comprises 15 residues. For the CDR3, the DNA is TGTGCCAGCAGCTTATCACAGACAAACACCGGGGAGCTGTTTTTT. Its translation: CASSLSQTNTGELFF.